The 18 T cell receptor beta chains below come from one sample, sequenced in a study of T cell responses to AZD1222 COVID-19 vaccine. Here immunoSEQ multiplex PCR was the method, and the copy in TCRdb shows in-frame clones only, minus some. The sample holds 150,000 or so clones, 93% seen once. Sequencing used peripheral blood, obtained on day 0 of AZD1222 vaccination. The receptors originated from an adult in good health.

The rearrangement joins TRBV6-2 or TRBV6-3 to TRBJ2-7, with 11 bases aligning to TRBD1. This CDR3 is built from 15 residues. V gave up 6 bases and J gave up 5 bases; unmatched junction bases: 9. Germline lookup yields CDR1 MNHEY and CDR2 SVGEGT. The CDR3 nucleotides are TGTGCCAGCAGCCAGGGAGGGACAGGGGGGAACGAGCAGTACTTC. It specifies CASSQGGTGGNEQYF.

The J gene is TRBJ2-7, the V gene TRBV18, with D tentatively TRBD2 (6 bases). CDR3 length equals 15 residues. The ends were cut back, 5 bases at V and 6 bases at J, with 20 bases in the middle. Germline V CDR1 and CDR2: KGHSH, LQKENI. The CDR3 sequence is CASSDVRRGEGEQYF. CDR3 nucleotides: TGTGCCAGCTCAGACGTCCGGCGGGGTGAGGGCGAGCAGTACTTC.

Written as DNA, the CDR3 is TGTGCCAGCAGCCCTTTTAGCGGGGGGGCAATCGGGGAGCTGTTTTTT. It specifies CASSPFSGGAIGELFF. The rearrangement uses TRBV3-1 (or the pseudogene TRBV3-2) and TRBJ2-2, with 11 bases aligning to TRBD2. The CDR3 is 16 amino acids. V trimming: 4 bases; J trimming: 7 bases; junction bases outside the gene matches: 8. CDR1 and CDR2 from the germline V gene are LGHDT and YNNKEL (reference sequence).

CDR3 loop: CASSLRDYSPLHF. The CDR3 region has the DNA TGTGCCAGCAGTTTACGAGATTACTCACCCCTCCACTTT. The V call is TRBV27, the J call TRBJ1-6; D call uncertain. CDR3 length: 13 amino acids. CDR1 is MNHEY, CDR2 SMNVEV, per germline (reference sequence). The ends were cut back, 2 bases at V and 10 bases at J, with 9 bases in the middle.

V is TRBV6-5 and J is TRBJ1-4; no definite D call. The V and J ends lost 3 bases and 4 bases respectively, with 9 bases between them. Germline values: CDR1 MNHEY, CDR2 SVGAGI. CDR3 size: 14 residues. CDR3 region: CASSYLGYNEKLFF. The CDR3 DNA is TGTGCCAGCAGTTATCTTGGGTATAATGAAAAACTGTTTTTT.

This clone was seen once. This chain connects TRBV6-5 to TRBJ1-1; possible D gene TRBD1, 5 bases. This CDR3 spans 13 amino acids. V was cut by 2 bases and J by 9 bases, with 13 bases left in between. The V gene's germline CDR1 is MNHEY and CDR2 SVGAGI. For the CDR3, the DNA is TGTGCCAGCAGTTACCCGGTTGAGGGGAAAGCTTTCTTT. It encodes CASSYPVEGKAFF.

This sequence joins TRBV6-2 or TRBV6-3 and TRBJ2-7; tentatively, D is TRBD2 (6 bases). The V and J ends lost 5 bases and 4 bases respectively, with 21 bases between them. The CDR3 covers 16 residues. CDR1 MNHEY and CDR2 SVGEGT come from the germline V gene. The CDR3 nucleotides are TGTGCCAGCAGTAAAATGTTCATGGGAGGATGGTACGAGCAGTACTTC. This sequence encodes CASSKMFMGGWYEQYF.

The rearrangement links TRBV7-6 to TRBJ1-6, with TRBD1 matching 7 bases. Germline lookup yields CDR1 SGHVS and CDR2 FNYEAQ. The V and J ends lost 3 bases and 5 bases, in that order; junction bases with no gene match: 10. This CDR3 region has 17 residues. CDR3 protein: CASSLGYGTDDNSPLHF. CDR3 sequence (DNA): TGTGCCAGCAGCTTGGGCTACGGGACAGACGATAATTCACCCCTCCACTTT.

This clone appeared a single time. V gene TRBV12-3 or TRBV12-4 combines with J gene TRBJ1-1; D remains unclear. V lost 2 bases, J lost 0 bases, and 4 bases lay in between. This CDR3 spans 13 amino acids. The CDR3 reads CASSLIVNTEAFF. The CDR3 coding sequence is TGTGCCAGCAGTTTAATAGTGAACACTGAAGCTTTCTTT.

The rearrangement joins TRBV25-1 to TRBJ1-1; 9 bases map to TRBD1. The V and J ends lost 2 bases and 1 base, in that order; junction bases with no gene match: 2. The CDR3 sequence is 15 residues long. Germline V gene lookup returns CDR1 MGHDK and CDR2 SYGVNS. Here the CDR3 reads CASSERGQGNTEAFF. DNA of the CDR3: TGTGCCAGCAGTGAAAGGGGACAGGGGAACACTGAAGCTTTCTTT.

The chain carries TRBV7-9 and TRBJ2-1; 10 bases are a match to TRBD1. Germline loops: CDR1 SEHNR, CDR2 FQNEAQ (reference sequence). The CDR3 covers 15 residues. V lost 4 bases, J lost 8 bases, and 8 bases stayed unmatched. The chain's CDR3 is CASSSNRDRGYEQFF. The DNA for the CDR3 is TGTGCCAGCAGCTCGAACCGGGACAGGGGTTATGAGCAGTTCTTC. The whole variable domain, filled in from reference TRBV7-9 and TRBJ2-1, reads DTGVSQNPRHKITKRGQNVTFRCDPISEHNRLYWYRQTLGQGPEFLTYFQNEAQLEKSRLLSDRFSAERPKGSFSTLEIQRTEQGDSAMYLCASSSNRDRGYEQFFGPGTRLTVL.

The chain employs TRBV2 and TRBJ1-1; the D is unclear. Germline CDR1 SNHLY, CDR2 FYNNEI. V gave up 5 bases and J gave up 3 bases, with 13 bases separating them. This CDR3 has 14 residues. The CDR3 sequence: CASSQHGGDTEAFF. The CDR3 region has the DNA TGTGCCAGCAGTCAGCACGGTGGGGACACTGAAGCTTTCTTT.

In its sample, this clone was seen once. The V and J genes are TRBV11-3 and TRBJ2-5; a weak D match, TRBD2 (5 bases). The CDR3 consists of 13 residues. Germline V gives CDR1 SGHNT, CDR2 YENEEA. V lost 6 bases to trimming and J lost 4 bases, with 12 bases between them. CDR3 sequence (DNA): TGTGCCAGCAGTTTCGGGGAAGGAGAGACCCAGTACTTC. Protein: CASSFGEGETQYF.

The V gene is TRBV27, the J gene TRBJ2-3; TRBD2 is a possible D gene (5 bases). The germline V gene encodes CDR1 MNHEY and CDR2 SMNVEV (reference sequence). Trimming removed 5 bases at V and 1 base at J, with 10 bases between. CDR3 length equals 14 residues. The CDR3 is CASSPWGGTDTQYF. CDR3 nucleotides: TGTGCCAGCAGTCCATGGGGAGGCACAGATACGCAGTATTTT.

The chain is built from TRBV9 and TRBJ2-7, with a tentative D call TRBD1 (6 bases). CDR3 length equals 14 residues. V gave up 0 bases and J gave up 5 bases, with 12 bases separating them. Looked up from germline, CDR1 is SGDLS and CDR2 is YYNGEE. CDR3 loop: CASSVEGGSHEQYF. The CDR3 DNA reads TGTGCCAGCAGCGTAGAAGGGGGTTCCCACGAGCAGTACTTC.

The chain carries TRBV12-2 and TRBJ2-7; TRBD2 reflects the table's D call only, with no check against the DNA. TRBV12-2 is assigned pseudogene status. The CDR3 length is 15 residues. DNA for the CDR3: TGTGCAAGTCGCTTAGTTAGCGGGATGGGGTACGAGCAGTACTTC. Residues: CASRLVSGMGYEQYF.

This clone occurred a few times. The chain carries TRBV10-3 and TRBJ2-7; perhaps TRBD2 as D (6 bases). This CDR3 is built from 13 residues. Deletions cut 7 bases from V and 0 bases from J, with 10 bases between. Germline V CDR1 and CDR2: ENHRY, SYGVKD. CDR3 in amino acids: CAIKASDSYEQYF. The DNA for the CDR3 is TGTGCCATCAAGGCTAGCGACTCCTACGAGCAGTACTTC.

The rearrangement links TRBV5-1 to TRBJ2-3, with 12 nucleotides matching TRBD2. Germline CDR1 is SGHRS and CDR2 is YFSETQ. This CDR3 spans 17 amino acids. J lost 5 bases, V lost 4 bases, and 11 bases had no gene match. The CDR3 here is CASSPPTSGSGVDTQYF. The CDR3 DNA reads as TGCGCCAGCAGCCCGCCGACTAGCGGGAGCGGGGTAGATACGCAGTATTTT.